This is a list of T cell receptor beta chains from one sample in a study of cytomegalovirus exposure and HLA in healthy donors. Generated by immunoSEQ multiplex PCR, the TCRdb table keeps only in-frame clones and is missing some. The sample lists 120,000 to 150,000 clones; 76% were seen once. Sample: PBMCs. These receptors were taken from a man younger than 35 in good health and CMV-seronegative. The CDR3 runs from the conserved cysteine through the conserved F or W. A D gene is named only where the DNA matches it firmly. Expanded clones get a size class; other rows say once, few or many, or leave the size out.

clone size,D gene,J gene,V gene,CDR3 DNA,CDR3 protein
-,TRBD1,TRBJ1-6,TRBV10-3,TGTGCCATCAGTGTGGAGACAGGGGATTGGTCACCCCCCCACTTT,CAISVETGDWSPPHF
many,-,TRBJ2-3,TRBV4-2,TGTGCCAGCAGCCAAGAACGGGCTAGCGGCACAGATACGCAGTATTTT,CASSQERASGTDTQYF
-,TRBD1,TRBJ1-2,TRBV25-1,TGTGCCAGCAGTGACCCTGGACAGGGGTATGGCTACACCTTC,CASSDPGQGYGYTF
-,TRBD1,TRBJ2-7,TRBV6-1,TGTGCCAGCAGTGAAGGGATCACAGGGGGCGGAACCTACGAGCAGTACTTC,CASSEGITGGGTYEQYF
-,TRBD2,TRBJ2-2,TRBV7-2,TGTGCCAGCAGCTTTAGCGGGAGGGCCAGCACCGGGGAGCTGTTTTTT,CASSFSGRASTGELFF
once,TRBD1,TRBJ1-2,TRBV27,TGTGCCAGCACCCGGACAGGGGGGTACTATGGCTACACCTTC,CASTRTGGYYGYTF
-,TRBD2,TRBJ2-7,TRBV15,TGTGCCACCAGCGAGGGTCGGGTCGCTAGCGGCTACGAGCAGTACTTC,CATSEGRVASGYEQYF
few,TRBD1,TRBJ2-7,TRBV5-1,TGCGCCAGCAGCTGGGGACAGGGCCTTACCTACGAGCAGTACTTC,CASSWGQGLTYEQYF
once,TRBD1,TRBJ2-7,TRBV30,TGTGCCTGGAGTCCCGGGACAGGGACCTACGAGCAGTACTTC,CAWSPGTGTYEQYF
-,TRBD1,TRBJ1-1,TRBV6-5,TGTGCCAGCAGTTATGGGACAGGACGGAACACTGAAGCTTTCTTT,CASSYGTGRNTEAFF
few,TRBD1,TRBJ2-2,TRBV11-2,TGTGCCAGCACATTAAAGGGGGCAGCGAACACCGGGGAGCTGTTTTTT,CASTLKGAANTGELFF
-,TRBD1,TRBJ2-7,TRBV28,TGTGCCAGCAGACCCGGGACAGGGGCGAGGAGCTCCTACGAGCAGTACTTC,CASRPGTGARSSYEQYF
-,TRBD2,TRBJ2-2,TRBV29-1,TGCAGCCTCGAACTAGCGGGAGTCCCCGGGGAGCTGTTTTTT,CSLELAGVPGELFF
once,-,TRBJ1-5,TRBV5-5,TGTGCCAGCAGCCGAGGGGACACCGAGTTTAATCAGCCCCAGCATTTT,CASSRGDTEFNQPQHF
-,-,TRBJ2-3,TRBV18,TGTGCCAGCTCACAACCCAGGAATTTCATCGCAGATACGCAGTATTTT,CASSQPRNFIADTQYF
-,TRBD2,TRBJ2-7,TRBV27,TGTGCCAGCAGTTGGGCTGGGGGGGTTGCCGAGCAGTACTTC,CASSWAGGVAEQYF
-,-,TRBJ2-7,TRBV6-1,TGTGCCAGCAGGGGCGGATGGGGAGGCTCCTACGAGCAGTACTTC,CASRGGWGGSYEQYF
-,TRBD1,TRBJ2-7,TRBV29-1,TGCAGCGTTGTCGTTCCGGGACAGGCGTCCTACGAGCAGTACTTC,CSVVVPGQASYEQYF